This is a list of T cell receptor beta chains from one sample in a study of identical twins. One entry per CDR3 protein, called by TCRdb with MiXCR from the 5' RACE reads. Of a few hundred thousand distinct CDR3 sequences in the sample, approximately 9.6% were seen once. In addition, the sample was reused for a study of yellow fever vaccine responses in identical twins.

Sequencing used PBMCs. These receptors all come from a young woman in good health. CDR3s include the opening cysteine and the closing phenylalanine or tryptophan. A D gene is named only where the DNA matches it firmly. Clone size is shown for a subset of rows, as once, few, many or a class of expanded clone.

cdr3_nt,cdr3_aa,v_call,d_call,clone_size,j_call
TGCGCCAGCAGCTTGCTTCTCACAGATACGCAGTATTTT,CASSLLLTDTQYF,TRBV5-1,-,many,TRBJ2-3
TGTGCCAGCAGTTTATTGGCGGGTCCAGCTAGCACAGATACGCAGTATTTT,CASSLLAGPASTDTQYF,TRBV28,-,-,TRBJ2-3
TGTGCCAGCAGCTTGAAGACACTTCCCTACGAGCAGTACTTC,CASSLKTLPYEQYF,TRBV5-4,-,few,TRBJ2-7
TGTGCCAGCAGATGGAGTACATACACTGAAGCTTTCTTT,CASRWSTYTEAFF,TRBV11-2,-,few,TRBJ1-1
TGTGCCAGCAGCCCCTCGTTCTTGATCCGCGGGAGTAGCCCAGATACGCAGTATTTT,CASSPSFLIRGSSPDTQYF,TRBV11-2,TRBD2,-,TRBJ2-3
TGTGCCAGCAGTTTTTCCGGGGGGCCCCCCCGATACAATGAGCAGTTCTTC,CASSFSGGPPRYNEQFF,TRBV27,-,many,TRBJ2-1
TGTGCCAGCAGCTTATCCCTCTTGACCACCCCCCGTTACAATGAGCAGTTCTTC,CASSLSLLTTPRYNEQFF,TRBV11-1,-,many,TRBJ2-1
TGTGCCAGCAGCTCCCCCCGACTAGCGGGAGGGCTGAAGCAGTTCTTC,CASSSPRLAGGLKQFF,TRBV7-2,TRBD2,many,TRBJ2-1
TGTGCCAGCAGCCCGGGACAGGGCCCTAACAATGAGCAGTTCTTC,CASSPGQGPNNEQFF,TRBV4-2,TRBD1,few,TRBJ2-1
TGTGCCAGCAGCTTGGGACAGGGTAGGGACGAGCAGTACTTC,CASSLGQGRDEQYF,TRBV5-6,TRBD1,few,TRBJ2-7
TGTGCCAGCACCCCGGGGGGGCCTAGCACAGATACGCAGTATTTT,CASTPGGPSTDTQYF,TRBV12-3/TRBV12-4,TRBD2,many,TRBJ2-3
TGTGCCAGCACCAAAATCGGGACAGGGAATGAGCAGTTCTTC,CASTKIGTGNEQFF,TRBV13,TRBD1,many,TRBJ2-1
TGTGCCACATGGTTGGGCCTAGCGGGAGCACCCAGCTCCTACAATGAGCAGTTCTTC,CATWLGLAGAPSSYNEQFF,TRBV10-3,TRBD2,few,TRBJ2-1
TGCGCCAGCCAAGAAGATGCAGGCTATGGAAACACCATATATTTT,CASQEDAGYGNTIYF,TRBV5-1,-,many,TRBJ1-3
TGCGCCAGCAGCCAAGAAGCCCTCCCCGACCCGGAGACCCAGTACTTC,CASSQEALPDPETQYF,TRBV4-1,-,-,TRBJ2-5
TGTGCCAGCAGCCAAGACCCCGTGGGATCCAATGAGCAGTTCTTC,CASSQDPVGSNEQFF,TRBV28,-,-,TRBJ2-1
TGCAGTGCTGGGTCCGGGGAGCTGTTTTTT,CSAGSGELFF,TRBV20-1,-,many,TRBJ2-2
TGCGCCAGCAGCCAAGATAGGACTAGCGGGAGTTCCGGGGAGCTGTTTTTT,CASSQDRTSGSSGELFF,TRBV4-3,TRBD2,few,TRBJ2-2
TGTGCCAGCAGCTTAGCGGCAGGGACCTTCCCAAACGGGTACAATGAGCAGTTCTTC,CASSLAAGTFPNGYNEQFF,TRBV7-6,-,few,TRBJ2-1
TGTGCCAGCAGTTGGGACACCAACGTCCTGACTTTC,CASSWDTNVLTF,TRBV12-3/TRBV12-4,-,few,TRBJ2-6
TGTGCCAGCAGAGCTTCCGTGTCAGGGTTCACAGATACGCAGTATTTT,CASRASVSGFTDTQYF,TRBV2,-,few,TRBJ2-3
TGTGCCAGCAGCACCCAAACAGGGTTAACCTACAATGAGCAGTTCTTC,CASSTQTGLTYNEQFF,TRBV7-2,-,few,TRBJ2-1